This T cell receptor beta chain is drawn from a study of cytomegalovirus exposure and HLA in healthy donors. Study-level results: Within the data, a cluster of highly shared sequence variants was likely a sequencing artifact.

As for this clone: What it binds is unknown.

Deletions cut 8 bases from V and 5 bases from J, with 15 bases between. The CDR3 length is 14 residues. Per germline, CDR1 SEHNR and CDR2 FQNEAQ (reference sequence). The PCR used 60 Vbeta and 13 Jbeta primers. TCRdb's table, derived via immunoSEQ multiplex PCR, lists solely in-frame clones and lacks some. The table lists about 130,000 clones, about 78% of them singletons. The chain couples TRBV7-9 to TRBJ2-2, with D possibly TRBD1 on 5 matching bases. Sequencing was carried out using PBMCs. The TCR originated in a female donor in good health and CMV-seronegative. CDR3 in amino acids: CASHMGRSTGELFF. CDR3 DNA sequence: TGTGCCAGCCATATGGGGCGAAGTACCGGGGAGCTGTTTTTT. The full variable domain, with the rest looked up from reference TRBV7-9 and TRBJ2-2, is DTGVSQNPRHKITKRGQNVTFRCDPISEHNRLYWYRQTLGQGPEFLTYFQNEAQLEKSRLLSDRFSAERPKGSFSTLEIQRTEQGDSAMYLCASHMGRSTGELFFGEGSRLTVL.